This entry lists 32 T cell receptor beta chains sequenced from one sample in a study of shared clonotypes between healthy human individuals. Assay: immunoSEQ multiplex PCR; the TCRdb copy retains only in-frame clones and omits some. The data hold 2.3 million or so clones, with approximately 93% observed a single time. Sequencing was carried out using naive CD4+ T cells from PBMCs. As to subset: CD45RA+ positively selected. These TCRs come from a man between 18 and 29 years old in good health. Some clones in this sample may be carry-over from other donors' samples.

The rearrangement links TRBV9 to TRBJ2-1; D is undetermined. Germline V CDR1 and CDR2: SGDLS, YYNGEE. The V end was cut by 3 bases, the J end by 4 bases, with 8 bases between. The CDR3 covers 13 residues. The CDR3 DNA reads TGTGCCAGCAGCGGCACCTTGTACAATGAGCAGTTCTTC. It yields the protein CASSGTLYNEQFF.

The J gene is TRBJ1-3, the V gene TRBV7-9, with no clear D. Germline V lookup: CDR1 SEHNR, CDR2 FQNEAQ (reference sequence). This CDR3 comprises 15 residues. V lost 0 bases to trimming and J lost 0 bases, with 6 bases between them. CDR3 sequence: CASSLAQSSGNTIYF. The CDR3 DNA reads as TGTGCCAGCAGCTTAGCGCAGAGCTCTGGAAACACCATATATTTT.

V and J are TRBV28 and TRBJ2-7, with D unresolved. V was cut by 4 bases and J by 2 bases, with 21 bases left in between. Germline CDR1 reads MDHEN; CDR2 reads SYDVKM. The CDR3 loop spans 17 amino acids. CDR3 amino acids: CASSSSPAGPHAYEQYF. The CDR3 DNA sequence: TGTGCCAGCAGTTCCTCTCCGGCAGGACCCCATGCCTACGAGCAGTACTTC.

In regard to this clone: Other DNA sequences in the sample encode the same CDR3. CDR3 sequence: CASSIGTVNQPQHF. The CDR3 region has the DNA TGTGCCAGTAGTATAGGGACAGTTAATCAGCCCCAGCATTTT. This chain joins TRBV19 and TRBJ1-5, with TRBD1 as a possible D gene (6 bases). CDR1 is LNHDA, CDR2 SQIVND, per germline (reference sequence). The CDR3 extends over 14 amino acids. Deletions cut 1 base from V and 4 bases from J, with 8 bases between.

This sequence joins TRBV7-9 and TRBJ2-1; 12 nucleotides match TRBD2. V gave up 5 bases and J gave up 8 bases; unmatched junction bases: 10. Germline V gene data show CDR1 as SEHNR and CDR2 as FQNEAQ (reference sequence). The CDR3 extends over 16 amino acids. The CDR3: CASSPETSGSLHEQFF. As DNA, the CDR3 is TGTGCCAGCAGCCCCGAGACTAGCGGGAGCTTGCATGAGCAGTTCTTC.

This clone occurred once. This chain links TRBV30 with TRBJ1-4; the match to TRBD1 covers 8 bases. Per the germline V gene, CDR1 is GTSNPN and CDR2 is SVGIG (reference sequence). This CDR3 has 13 amino acids. Unmatched junction bases numbered 5, after V lost 3 bases and J lost 8 bases. CDR3 loop: CAWRADRGEKLFF. The CDR3 DNA reads TGTGCCTGGAGGGCCGACAGGGGAGAAAAACTGTTTTTT.

This chain links TRBV7-6 with TRBJ2-1; D unclear. This CDR3 has 12 amino acids. Germline loops: CDR1 SGHVS, CDR2 FNYEAQ. Trimming took 5 bases from V and 6 from J, leaving 8 bases between them. The CDR3 DNA reads TGTGCCAGCAGCCCCCGCCTCAATGAGCAGTTCTTC. It is translated as CASSPRLNEQFF.

This clone is a singleton in its sample. The chain couples TRBV12-2 to TRBJ1-2; TRBD1 reflects the table's D call only, with no check against the DNA. TRBV12-2 constitutes a pseudogene. This CDR3 region has 15 residues. The CDR3 reads CASRLTSDRGFGYTF. CDR3 nucleotides: TGTGCAAGTCGCTTGACCTCAGACAGGGGGTTTGGCTACACCTTC.

The chain is built from TRBV7-2 and TRBJ1-1, with 7 bases that match TRBD1. The CDR3 runs 13 residues. Germline CDR1 reads SGHTA; CDR2 reads FQGNSA. The trim removed 5 bases at V and 8 bases at J, leaving 8 bases unmatched. The CDR3 DNA is TGTGCCAGCAGCGATCGACAGGGAACGGAAGCTTTCTTT. This gives the protein CASSDRQGTEAFF.

The table lists this clone with a count of one. V gene TRBV5-1 combines with J gene TRBJ2-2; D is unclear. V lost 1 base, J lost 6 bases, and 4 bases lay in between. Germline V gene data show CDR1 as SGHRS and CDR2 as YFSETQ. The CDR3 extends over 12 amino acids. The CDR3 bases are TGCGCCAGCAGCTTGAAATCCGGGGAGCTGTTTTTT. This translates into CASSLKSGELFF.

The chain combines TRBV6-5 with TRBJ1-1; D is undetermined. Trimming cost V 0 bases and J 2 bases, with 10 bases left between them. CDR3 size: 15 residues. Per germline, CDR1 MNHEY and CDR2 SVGAGI. CDR3 in amino acids: CASSYSIRYNTEAFF. The CDR3, as DNA: TGTGCCAGCAGTTACTCGATCAGGTACAACACTGAAGCTTTCTTT.

Comment on this clone: Different DNA sequences within this sample yield the same CDR3. The genes are TRBV7-3 and TRBJ2-1; D possibly corresponds to TRBD2 (5 bases). Trimming removed 5 bases at V and 0 bases at J, with 11 bases between. The CDR3 consists of 15 residues. CDR1 and CDR2 (germline): SGHTA, FQGTGA. CDR3 sequence (DNA): TGTGCCAGCAGCCCCAGCGGTTCCTCCTACAATGAGCAGTTCTTC. Its translation: CASSPSGSSYNEQFF.

This chain links TRBV5-6 with TRBJ2-7; D could derive from TRBD1 or TRBD2 (5 bases each). V lost 4 bases and J lost 0, with 14 bases in between. This CDR3 contains 15 residues. Germline lookup yields CDR1 SGHDT and CDR2 YYEEEE. CDR3 in amino acids: CASSQGTASSYEQYF. CDR3 nucleotides: TGTGCCAGCAGCCAAGGGACGGCTAGCTCCTACGAGCAGTACTTC. The complete variable domain, with remaining parts taken from reference TRBV5-6 and TRBJ2-7, reads DAGVTQSPTHLIKTRGQQVTLRCSPKSGHDTVSWYQQALGQGPQFIFQYYEEEERQRGNFPDRFSGHQFPNYSSELNVNALLLGDSALYLCASSQGTASSYEQYFGPGTRLTVT.

The V gene is TRBV2, the J gene TRBJ1-4, with D possibly TRBD1 on 5 matching bases. V was pared by 4 bases and J by 8 bases, with 14 bases between. The CDR3 sequence is 14 residues long. Per germline, CDR1 SNHLY and CDR2 FYNNEI. CDR3 in amino acids: CASSVGAQVEKLFF. The CDR3 DNA reads as TGTGCCAGCAGTGTTGGGGCCCAGGTAGAAAAACTGTTTTTT. Together with reference TRBV2 and TRBJ1-4, the CDR3 gives the full variable domain: EPEVTQTPSHQVTQMGQEVILRCVPISNHLYFYWYRQILGQKVEFLVSFYNNEISEKSEIFDDQFSVERPDGSNFTLKIRSTKLEDSAMYFCASSVGAQVEKLFFGSGTQLSVL.

The rearrangement joins TRBV28 to TRBJ2-2, with 7 bases fitting TRBD1. Per the germline V gene, CDR1 is MDHEN and CDR2 is SYDVKM. Trimming removed 6 bases from V and 1 base from J; junction bases left unmatched: 5. There are 15 residues in the CDR3. CDR3 region: CASRRSGGNTGELFF. The CDR3 nucleotides are TGTGCCAGCAGACGTTCAGGGGGGAACACCGGGGAGCTGTTTTTT.

Concerning this clone itself: The sample has other DNA sequences that encode this CDR3 too. The genes are TRBV7-2 and TRBJ1-5, with a weak D call TRBD1 (6 bases). The CDR3 is 14 amino acids. Germline-derived CDR1 and CDR2 are SGHTA and FQGNSA. Trimming took off 4 bases at V and 2 bases at J, with 9 bases between the two ends. CDR3 sequence reads: CASSSQGGNQPQHF. CDR3 nucleotide sequence: TGTGCCAGCAGCTCACAGGGAGGCAATCAGCCCCAGCATTTT.

As concerns this clone: One junction end does not reproduce the germline sequence, and a read error may be involved. The J gene is TRBJ2-7, the V gene TRBV6-1; 8 bases match TRBD2. CDR1 is MNHNS, CDR2 SASEGT, per germline. The CDR3 covers 15 residues. The chain's CDR3 is CASRGGSGSSSEQYF. In nucleotides, the CDR3 is TGTGCCAGCAGGGGGGGGAGCGGGAGCTCCTCCGAGCAGTACTTC.

The chain has TRBV9 and TRBJ2-2; 7 nucleotides match TRBD2. Trimming at V came to 2 bases and at J to 3 bases, leaving 13 bases not matched to a gene. This CDR3 has 18 residues. CDR1 and CDR2 from the germline V gene are SGDLS and YYNGEE. The CDR3 nucleotides read TGTGCCAGCAGCGTTCTACGGCCCCCGGGGGGTCACACCGGGGAGCTGTTTTTT. Amino acid sequence: CASSVLRPPGGHTGELFF.

This CDR3 reads CASTLPQGADGYTF. CDR3 DNA: TGTGCCAGCACCTTACCCCAGGGGGCGGATGGCTACACCTTC. The genes are TRBV28 and TRBJ1-2, with 8 bases aligning to TRBD1. CDR3 length equals 14 residues. The ends lost 7 bases at V and 6 bases at J; junction bases unmatched: 10. Per germline, CDR1 MDHEN and CDR2 SYDVKM.

This chain connects TRBV6-5 to TRBJ1-3; D is possibly TRBD1 (6 bases). The germline V gene encodes CDR1 MNHEY and CDR2 SVGAGI. V lost 4 bases, J lost 2 bases, and 12 bases lay in between. CDR3 length: 15 residues. This chain's CDR3 is CASSWYAGAGNTIYF. The DNA of the CDR3 is TGTGCCAGCAGTTGGTACGCAGGGGCTGGAAACACCATATATTTT.

V is TRBV5-4 and J is TRBJ2-5; maybe TRBD1 (5 bases). Germline assignment: CDR1 SGHNT and CDR2 YYREEE (reference sequence). The CDR3 has 15 residues. The V end lost 9 bases, the J end lost 4 bases, and 22 bases lay between the germline ends. CDR3 region: CAITRVRGQGETQYF. DNA for the CDR3: TGTGCCATCACGCGCGTGCGTGGTCAGGGAGAGACCCAGTACTTC.

In regard to this clone: This CDR3 is also generated by other DNA sequences in the sample. The chain joins TRBV7-2 to TRBJ1-5; D is possibly TRBD1 (6 bases). The CDR3 runs to 14 residues. Germline V gives CDR1 SGHTA, CDR2 FQGNSA. V was pared by 6 bases and J by 4 bases, with 13 bases between. Written as DNA, the CDR3 is TGTGCCAGCAGTTCGAGGGGGGGTAATCAGCCCCAGCATTTT. This codes for CASSSRGGNQPQHF.

This sequence joins TRBV21-1 and TRBJ2-5; the table assigns TRBD1, which was not confirmed against the DNA. TRBV21-1 is a recognized pseudogene. This CDR3 comprises 14 residues. The CDR3 DNA follows: TGTGCCAGCAGCAAAAGGGGCAGGTCGGAGACCCAGTACTTC. Its protein is CASSKRGRSETQYF.

This clone has only one observation. The chain couples TRBV7-3 to TRBJ2-5, with 7 positions matching TRBD1. Per germline, CDR1 SGHTA and CDR2 FQGTGA. J lost 5 bases, V lost 5 bases, and 8 bases had no gene match. The CDR3 consists of 14 residues. The CDR3 loop is CASSATTGHETQYF. The CDR3 region has the DNA TGTGCCAGCAGCGCGACGACAGGGCACGAGACCCAGTACTTC.

The gene calls are TRBV29-1 and TRBJ1-1; 11 nucleotides match TRBD1. Trimming cost V 5 bases and J 4 bases; bases outside gene matches: 3. The CDR3 loop spans 13 amino acids. In germline, CDR1 is SQVTM, CDR2 ANQGSEA. This CDR3 is CSVRGTGGTEAFF. In DNA form, the CDR3 reads TGCAGCGTTAGGGGGACAGGGGGCACTGAAGCTTTCTTT.

This chain uses TRBV6-5 with TRBJ1-2, with D hard to call. The V end lost 6 bases, the J end lost 4 bases, and 9 bases lay between the germline ends. The CDR3 spans 12 residues. The germline V gene has CDR1 MNHEY and CDR2 SVGAGI. CDR3 sequence: CASRSTAYGYTF. In DNA form, the CDR3 reads TGTGCCAGCAGGTCCACGGCCTATGGCTACACCTTC.

The chain employs TRBV19 and TRBJ1-3; 7 bases align to TRBD1. The J segment lost 1 base and the V segment lost 4 bases, leaving 7 bases of the junction unmatched. The CDR3 has 16 amino acids. Per the germline V gene, CDR1 is LNHDA and CDR2 is SQIVND (reference sequence). The CDR3 here is CASSTRQGPSGNTIYF. CDR3 DNA sequence: TGTGCCAGTAGTACCCGACAGGGCCCATCTGGAAACACCATATATTTT.

The chain recombines TRBV13 with TRBJ1-1; possibly TRBD1 for D (5 bases). V lost 5 bases and J 0 bases, leaving 13 bases between the germline ends. CDR1 is PRHDT, CDR2 FYEKMQ, per germline (reference sequence). This CDR3 is built from 15 residues. The CDR3 nucleotides read TGTGCCAGCAGCCCGCGGGGAGGGGTGAACACTGAAGCTTTCTTT. Translating it yields CASSPRGGVNTEAFF. The full variable domain, in which reference TRBV13 and TRBJ1-1 provide the parts outside the CDR3, is AAGVIQSPRHLIKEKRETATLKCYPIPRHDTVYWYQQGPGQDPQFLISFYEKMQSDKGSIPDRFSAQQFSDYHSELNMSSLELGDSALYFCASSPRGGVNTEAFFGQGTRLTVV.

The chain is built from TRBV29-1 and TRBJ2-7; TRBD1 might be the D (6 bases). The germline V gene has CDR1 SQVTM and CDR2 ANQGSEA. The CDR3 has 12 residues. Trimming removed 8 bases from V and 0 bases from J, with 11 bases in between. In DNA form, the CDR3 reads TGCAGCATTAACAGGGACTCCTACGAGCAGTACTTC. It translates to CSINRDSYEQYF.

The V gene is TRBV11-3, the J gene TRBJ2-1; D is perhaps TRBD2 (5 bases). Trimming took 3 bases from V and 11 from J, leaving 11 bases between them. From germline, CDR1 is SGHNT and CDR2 YENEEA. This CDR3 region has 12 residues. CDR3 in amino acids: CASSFDRDQQFF. In nucleotides, the CDR3 is TGTGCCAGCAGCTTTGACCGGGATCAGCAGTTCTTC.

This sequence joins TRBV18 and TRBJ1-2, with 10 bases lining up with TRBD1. J gave up 4 bases and V 0 bases, and 14 bases lay outside the gene matches. Germline loops: CDR1 KGHSH, CDR2 LQKENI. CDR3 size: 19 residues. Written as DNA, the CDR3 is TGTGCCAGCTCACCACCGATACCAGATTTAGGGACAGGGGTCTATGGCTACACCTTC. It codes for CASSPPIPDLGTGVYGYTF.

This clone was counted between two and nine times. V usage is TRBV27 and J usage is TRBJ1-2; the D is unclear. Germline loops: CDR1 MNHEY, CDR2 SMNVEV (reference sequence). The CDR3 loop spans 16 amino acids. The ends were cut back, 8 bases at V and 6 bases at J, with 25 bases in the middle. The CDR3 coding sequence is TGTGCCAGCTCGTCGCGCCCCCTAACAGAAATCGATGGCTACACCTTC. This sequence encodes CASSSRPLTEIDGYTF.